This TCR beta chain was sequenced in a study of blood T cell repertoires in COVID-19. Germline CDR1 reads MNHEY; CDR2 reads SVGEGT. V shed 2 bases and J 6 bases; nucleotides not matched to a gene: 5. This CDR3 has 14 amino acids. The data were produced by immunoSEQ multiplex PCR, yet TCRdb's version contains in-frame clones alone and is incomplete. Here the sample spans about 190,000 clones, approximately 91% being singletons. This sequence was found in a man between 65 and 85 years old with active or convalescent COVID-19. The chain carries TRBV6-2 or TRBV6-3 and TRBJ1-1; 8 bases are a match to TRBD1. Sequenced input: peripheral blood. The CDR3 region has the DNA TGTGCCAGCAGTTACGGACAGGGAATGGCTGAAGCTTTCTTT. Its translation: CASSYGQGMAEAFF.